One T cell receptor (beta chain) is described in this entry. Which antigen it targets is not known. The sample holds no much larger clone one base away, and base qualities are not on file. TCRbeta CDR3 regions were amplified from genomic DNA using the immunoSEQ Assay, a bias-controlled multiplex PCR. The authors processed their data as follows. The number of nucleated cells in each sample was estimated from the amplification of reference gene primers within the assay. Sequence reads were collapsed and filtered to measure the absolute abundance of every unique TCRbeta CDR3 rearrangement. For each sample, productive Simpson clonality was calculated as the square root of Simpson's diversity index over productive rearrangements. TCRdb's version of the immuneACCESS table is confined to in-frame rearrangements and falls short of the full clone set. An unresolved V gene accounts for under half of the shortfall where checked; the remainder is of unknown origin. V, J and clone size derive from that table, while D and trimming were established from the DNA sequence. The sample yields 450,000 or so clones; 80% to 95% were counted once. The ten most abundant clones make up 0.6% to 0.7% of the sample.

This entry comes from a study of blood T cell repertoires in COVID-19 (TCRdb year 2020). General notes on the study: Collaborator samples came from the United States, Italy and Spain and covered acute and convalescent phases of COVID-19. The prospective study material was composed of cDNA or gDNA derived from T cells, B-cell-depleted T cells, or PBMCs. The dataset comprised deeply sampled blood TCRbeta repertoires from subjects exposed to, actively infected with, or recovered from COVID-19. The repertoires were released in a freely available public database intended as a resource for research on the immune response to SARS-CoV-2. Samples were obtained from the ongoing ImmuneRACE study (first 160 participants) and from 1,254 subjects provided by 6 global collaborators. A de-identified subject ID, COVID-19 status, age in years and sex were almost always included in the sample metadata. Where available, HLA class I and class II types were taken from metadata supplied by the sample provider and were not determined by assay-based typing. Broad study findings and their caveats: The quantity of clinical and demographic metadata differed by source and by participant and was supplied without curation.

In the prospective study, participants were roughly 18 to 90 years old, resided in about 25 geographic areas of the United States, and were enrolled through a virtual design. Cohort assignment in the prospective study relied on participant-reported clinical history from a screening survey and a study questionnaire. ImmuneRACE Cohort 3 recovered participants were defined by two consecutive negative NP/OP PCR tests, healthcare professional clearance, or symptom resolution. In the prospective study, whole blood, serum and a nasopharyngeal or oropharyngeal swab were collected from each participant by mobile phlebotomists. Over a roughly 2-month period, participants in the prospective study had the option of providing additional blood draws and questionnaires. Before DNA extraction, blood samples from the prospective study were shipped at room temperature or frozen. Sequences LNHDA (CDR1) and SQIVND (CDR2) are obtained from the germline V gene (reference sequence). Compared with germline, V lacks 4 bases and J lacks 7 bases; bases without a gene match: 10. Taken from cysteine to phenylalanine, the CDR3 has 16 residues. Just the 48-base CDR3 DNA is kept, in frame starting at base 1.

Sequencing was done on a sample of PBMCs or T cells enriched from blood (not recorded which). This sequence was found in a man in his late teens or twenties who had recovered from COVID-19. Rearrangement joined TRBV19 to TRBJ1-5, and TRBD1 aligns with 10 junction nucleotides. The CDR3 protein: CASSTPRQGAGQPQHF. The bases are TGTGCCAGTAGTACCCCTCGACAGGGGGCGGGCCAGCCCCAGCATTTT.